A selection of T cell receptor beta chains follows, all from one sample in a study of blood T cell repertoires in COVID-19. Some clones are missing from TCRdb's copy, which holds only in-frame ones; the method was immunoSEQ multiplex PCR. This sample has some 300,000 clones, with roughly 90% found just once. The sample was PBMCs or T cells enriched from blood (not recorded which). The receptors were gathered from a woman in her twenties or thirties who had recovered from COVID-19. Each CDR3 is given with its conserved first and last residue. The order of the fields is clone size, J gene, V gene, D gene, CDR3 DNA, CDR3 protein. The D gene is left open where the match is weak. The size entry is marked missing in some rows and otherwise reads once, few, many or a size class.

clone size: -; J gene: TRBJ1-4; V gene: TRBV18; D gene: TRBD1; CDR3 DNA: TGTGCCAGCTCGGTCAACCGGGACAGCACAGAAAAACTGTTTTTT; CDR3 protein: CASSVNRDSTEKLFF
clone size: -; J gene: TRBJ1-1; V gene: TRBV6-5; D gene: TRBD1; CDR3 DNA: TGTGCCAGCAGTTCTGGGACAGGGAGGAACACTGAAGCTTTCTTT; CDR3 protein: CASSSGTGRNTEAFF
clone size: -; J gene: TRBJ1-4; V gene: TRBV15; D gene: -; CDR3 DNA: TGTGCCACCAGCAGAGATTCGGCAGCGACTGAAAAACTGTTTTTT; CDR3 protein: CATSRDSAATEKLFF
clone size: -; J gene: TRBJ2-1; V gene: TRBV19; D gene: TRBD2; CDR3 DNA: TGTGCCAGTAGTATGGCGGGGGGCCTCAATCTCAATGAGCAGTTCTTC; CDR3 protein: CASSMAGGLNLNEQFF
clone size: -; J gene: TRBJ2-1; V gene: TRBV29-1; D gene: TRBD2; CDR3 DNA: TGCAGCGTCCCGGGACTAGCGGGTTACAATGAGCAGTTCTTC; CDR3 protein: CSVPGLAGYNEQFF
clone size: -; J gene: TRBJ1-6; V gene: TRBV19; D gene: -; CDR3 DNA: TGTGCCAGTAGTATCCTGACTGGGAATTCACCCCTCCACTTT; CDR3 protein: CASSILTGNSPLHF
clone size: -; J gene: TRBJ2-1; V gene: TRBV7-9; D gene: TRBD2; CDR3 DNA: TGTGCCAGCAGCTTGACTAGCAACTCCTACAATGAGCAGTTCTTC; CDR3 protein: CASSLTSNSYNEQFF
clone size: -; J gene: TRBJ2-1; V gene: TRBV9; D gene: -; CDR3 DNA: TGTGCCAGCAGCGTAGACCTAGGGGGATACAATGAGCAGTTCTTC; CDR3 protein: CASSVDLGGYNEQFF
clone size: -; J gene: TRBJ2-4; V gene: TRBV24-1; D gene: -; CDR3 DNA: TGTGCCACCAGTGATTTGATCAGTGCTATTCAGTACTTC; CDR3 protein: CATSDLISAIQYF
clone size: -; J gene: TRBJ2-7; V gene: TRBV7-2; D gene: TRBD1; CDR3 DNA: TGTGCCAGCAGCTTAGGGGGGACAGGGTGGTACGAGCAGTACTTC; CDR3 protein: CASSLGGTGWYEQYF
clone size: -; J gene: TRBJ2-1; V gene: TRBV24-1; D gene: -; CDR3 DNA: TGTGCCACCAGTGATAGAAGCGGGTGGTTCGCCAATGAGCAGTTCTTC; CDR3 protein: CATSDRSGWFANEQFF
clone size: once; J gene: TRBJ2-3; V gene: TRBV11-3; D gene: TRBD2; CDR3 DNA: TGTGCCAGCAGCTTAGATGGAACGGGACTAGCGGGAACAGATACGCAGTATTTT; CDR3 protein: CASSLDGTGLAGTDTQYF
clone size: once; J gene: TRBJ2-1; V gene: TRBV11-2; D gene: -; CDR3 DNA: TGTGCCAGCAGCCGCGTTGGAGGGCATTACAATGAGCAGTTCTTC; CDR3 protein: CASSRVGGHYNEQFF
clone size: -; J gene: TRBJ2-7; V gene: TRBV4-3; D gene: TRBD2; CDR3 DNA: TGCGCCAGCAGCCATGTGGGTAGCGGGGATAGCTCCTACGAGCAGTACTTC; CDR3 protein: CASSHVGSGDSSYEQYF
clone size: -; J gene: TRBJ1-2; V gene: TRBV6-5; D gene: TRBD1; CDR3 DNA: TGTGCCAGCAGTCCCCTCCCGGGACAGTTCTATGGCTACACCTTC; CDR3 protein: CASSPLPGQFYGYTF
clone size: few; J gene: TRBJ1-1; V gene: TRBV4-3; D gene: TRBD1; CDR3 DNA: TGCGCCAGCAGCCCCTGGGACAGTTCGAACACTGAAGCTTTCTTT; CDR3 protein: CASSPWDSSNTEAFF
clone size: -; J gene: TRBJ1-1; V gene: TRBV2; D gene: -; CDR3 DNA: TGTGCCAGCAGCCTGGACACCCCAACTGAAGCTTTCTTT; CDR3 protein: CASSLDTPTEAFF
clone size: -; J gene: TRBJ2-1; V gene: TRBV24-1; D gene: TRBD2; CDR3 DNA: TGTGCCACCAGTGATTCACACCGGACTAGCTCCTACAATGAGCAGTTCTTC; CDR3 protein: CATSDSHRTSSYNEQFF
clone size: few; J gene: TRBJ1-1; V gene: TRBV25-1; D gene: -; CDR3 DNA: TGTGCCAGCAGGTTGACAGCTAACGGACCAGCTTTCTTT; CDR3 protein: CASRLTANGPAFF
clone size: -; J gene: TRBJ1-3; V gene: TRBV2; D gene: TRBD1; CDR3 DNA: TGTGCCAGCAGGGTCGGACAGGTCCTCAGAAACACCATATATTTT; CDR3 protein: CASRVGQVLRNTIYF
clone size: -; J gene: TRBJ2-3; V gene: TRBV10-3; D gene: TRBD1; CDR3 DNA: TGTGCCATCAGTGTATCTACAGGGGCGTACACAGATACGCAGTATTTT; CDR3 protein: CAISVSTGAYTDTQYF
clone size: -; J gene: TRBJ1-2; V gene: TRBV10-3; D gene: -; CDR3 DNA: TGTGCCATCAGTGAGCTTGTCAGGGGATATGGCTACACCTTC; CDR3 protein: CAISELVRGYGYTF
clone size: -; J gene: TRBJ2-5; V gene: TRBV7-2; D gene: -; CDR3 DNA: TGTGCCAGCAGCTCCCCCGGAGGCCGACAAGAGACCCAGTACTTC; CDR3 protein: CASSSPGGRQETQYF
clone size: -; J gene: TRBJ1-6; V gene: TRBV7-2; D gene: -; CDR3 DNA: TGTGCCAGCAGCTTAGACCGTACTGATTCACCCCTCCACTTT; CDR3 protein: CASSLDRTDSPLHF
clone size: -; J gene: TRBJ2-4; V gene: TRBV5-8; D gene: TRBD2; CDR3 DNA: TGTGCCAGCAGTAGACCCCCGGGACTAGCGGTATTAGCCAAAAACATTCAGTACTTC; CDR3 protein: CASSRPPGLAVLAKNIQYF
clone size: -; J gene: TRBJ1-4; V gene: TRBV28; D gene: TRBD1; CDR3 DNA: TGTGCCAGCAGGGGGAGGGGGACAGGGACTGAAAAACTGTTTTTT; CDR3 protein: CASRGRGTGTEKLFF
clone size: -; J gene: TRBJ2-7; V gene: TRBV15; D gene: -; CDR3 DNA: TGTGCCACCAGCAGAGATCCGGGACTTGCGATATACGAGCAGTACTTC; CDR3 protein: CATSRDPGLAIYEQYF
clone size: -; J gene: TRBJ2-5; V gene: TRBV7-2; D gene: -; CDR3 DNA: TGTGCCAGCAGCTCTCCCGACAGGCGTGGGACCCAGTACTTC; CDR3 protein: CASSSPDRRGTQYF
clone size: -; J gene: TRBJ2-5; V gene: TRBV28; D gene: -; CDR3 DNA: TGTGCCAGCAGTTGGGTATGGGGCGGGGACCAAGAGACCCAGTACTTC; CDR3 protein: CASSWVWGGDQETQYF
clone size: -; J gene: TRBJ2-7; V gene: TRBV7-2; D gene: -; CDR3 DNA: TGTGCCAGCAGCTTGAACCTCCAGGGCTACGAGCAGTACTTC; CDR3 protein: CASSLNLQGYEQYF
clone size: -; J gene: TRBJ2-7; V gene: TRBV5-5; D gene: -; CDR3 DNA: TGTGCCAGCAGCTTGTTTAGGGAGACCTACGAGCAGTACTTC; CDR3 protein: CASSLFRETYEQYF
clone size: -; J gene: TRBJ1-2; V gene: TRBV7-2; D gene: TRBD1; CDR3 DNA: TGTGCCAGCAGCTTCGACAGGGGTGGCTATGGCTACACCTTC; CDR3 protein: CASSFDRGGYGYTF
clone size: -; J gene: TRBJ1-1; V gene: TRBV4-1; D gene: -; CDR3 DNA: TGCGCCAGCAGCCCGGTAAGCATGAACACTGAAGCTTTCTTT; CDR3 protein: CASSPVSMNTEAFF
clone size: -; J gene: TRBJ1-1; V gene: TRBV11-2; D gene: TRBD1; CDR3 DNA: TGTGCCAGCAGCTTACCTGGACAGGCCAAGAACACTGAAGCTTTCTTT; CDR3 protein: CASSLPGQAKNTEAFF
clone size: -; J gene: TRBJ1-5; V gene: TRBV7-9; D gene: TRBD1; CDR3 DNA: TGTGCCAGCAGCTTCCGGGACAGTGACCAGCATTTT; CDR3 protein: CASSFRDSDQHF
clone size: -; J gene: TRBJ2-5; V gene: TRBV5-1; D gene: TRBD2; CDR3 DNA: TGCGCCAGCAGCTTGGTAACTAGCGGAAGCCCTCAAGAGACCCAGTACTTC; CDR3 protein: CASSLVTSGSPQETQYF
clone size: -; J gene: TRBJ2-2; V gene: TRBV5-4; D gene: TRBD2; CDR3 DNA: TGTGCCAGCAGCCCCAGCGGGAGGGCGAACACCGGGGAGCTGTTTTTT; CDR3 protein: CASSPSGRANTGELFF
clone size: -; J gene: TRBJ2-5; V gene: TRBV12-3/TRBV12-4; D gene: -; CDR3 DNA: TGTGCCAGCAGTTTAGGACTAGATGAGACCCAGTACTTC; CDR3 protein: CASSLGLDETQYF
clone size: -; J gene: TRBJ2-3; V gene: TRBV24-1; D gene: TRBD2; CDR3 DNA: TGTGCCACCAGCCCAGCGGGGTTAAGCACAGATACGCAGTATTTT; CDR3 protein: CATSPAGLSTDTQYF
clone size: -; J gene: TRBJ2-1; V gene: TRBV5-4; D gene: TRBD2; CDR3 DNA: TGTGCCAGCAGCGGTGGCTGGCGGGAGAGACACAATGAGCAGTTCTTC; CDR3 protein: CASSGGWRERHNEQFF
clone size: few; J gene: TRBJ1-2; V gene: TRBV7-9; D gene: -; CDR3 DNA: TGTGCCAGCAGCCCCTGGCCACAGGCTGGAGGCTACACCTTC; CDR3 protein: CASSPWPQAGGYTF
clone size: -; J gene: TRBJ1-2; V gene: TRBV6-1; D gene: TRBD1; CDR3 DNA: TGTGCCAGCAGTGATTCCCCCGGGACAGCGTTGGGCTACACCTTC; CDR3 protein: CASSDSPGTALGYTF
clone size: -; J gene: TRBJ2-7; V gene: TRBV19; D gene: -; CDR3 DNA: TGTGCCAGTAGTATAGTTTTTCACAGCTCCTACGAGCAGTACTTC; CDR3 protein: CASSIVFHSSYEQYF
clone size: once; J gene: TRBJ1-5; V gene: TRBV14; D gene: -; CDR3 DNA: TGTGCCAGCAGCCAACATCAGGGGTATCTCAATCAGCCCCAGCATTTT; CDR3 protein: CASSQHQGYLNQPQHF
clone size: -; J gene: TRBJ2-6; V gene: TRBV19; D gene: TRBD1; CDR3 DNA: TGTGCCAGTAGTATAGAAAAGGGGGCGGAGGGGGCCAACGTCCTGACTTTC; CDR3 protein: CASSIEKGAEGANVLTF
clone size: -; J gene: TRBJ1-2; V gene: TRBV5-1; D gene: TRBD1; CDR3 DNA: TGCGCCAGCAGCTTGGGACAGGGGTGGTATGGCTACACCTTC; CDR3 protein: CASSLGQGWYGYTF
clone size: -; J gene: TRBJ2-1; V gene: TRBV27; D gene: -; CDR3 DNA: TGTGCCAGCAGAATTGCCGCAGGCTACAATGAGCAGTTCTTC; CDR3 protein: CASRIAAGYNEQFF